This TCR beta chain was identified during a study of T cells in Graves' hyperthyroidism and ophthalmopathy. Absence of ophthalmopathy progression within 18 months defined stable Graves' hyperthyroidism. In patients aged 18 to 65, hyperthyroidism was newly diagnosed, with duration under 2 months. PBMCs were sourced from roughly 10 ml fresh peripheral blood. Overall study results and limits: Model-based prediction identified ophthalmopathy a median around 6.7 months prior to its onset.

The source material, RNA transcripts, was used to amplify TCR beta CDR3 regions. HTBI primers were used for first-round RT-PCR of the TCR CDR3. TCRdb fed the multiplex PCR reads into MiXCR, producing one record per CDR3 protein. The sample shows fewer than 550,000 distinct CDR3 sequences, 15% to 18% of them seen only once. With respect to this clonotype: Its matching antigen is unknown.

Specimen: blood. This TCR came from a young woman with Graves' hyperthyroidism.

The CDR3 loop is CASSAGTSVNSPLHF. The DNA of the CDR3 is TGTGCCAGCAGTGCCGGGACGTCGGTTAATTCACCCCTCCACTTT. This chain uses TRBV2 with TRBJ1-6; D may be TRBD1 (5 bases). The CDR3 is made up of 15 amino acids. Germline values: CDR1 SNHLY, CDR2 FYNNEI. Trimming stripped 4 bases from V and 6 bases from J, with 13 bases between.